The T cell receptor beta chain under discussion was sequenced for a study of cytomegalovirus exposure and HLA in healthy donors. Overall study results and limits: It was confirmed in vitro that a few of the CMV-associated chains were specific for CMV antigens. Reports described diagnosis of cytomegalovirus status by the classifier as highly specific and sensitive.

The donors were part of the validation cohort, which consisted of under 150 subjects and was separate from the first cohort of 666 subjects. Germline loops: CDR1 SGHRS, CDR2 YFSETQ. The CDR3 has 14 amino acids. V was cut by 5 bases and J by 6 bases, with 15 bases left in between. About this clone itself: Its antigen is not identified.

The repertoire was sequenced with immunoSEQ multiplex PCR; TCRdb's copy has only in-frame clones and lacks some. The table lists 100,000 to 120,000 clones, 70% to 85% of them singletons, with 3% in the top ten. Sequenced sample: PBMCs. The clonotype was recovered from a woman aged 18-29 years in good health and CMV-seronegative. The V and J genes are TRBV5-1 and TRBJ2-1; maybe TRBD1 (6 bases). The CDR3 DNA follows: TGCGCCAGCAGTAAGGGGGAGCAGGTCAATGAGCAGTTCTTC. The encoded protein is CASSKGEQVNEQFF.